This entry is about one T cell receptor beta chain. At the DNA level, this CDR3 is encoded by other sequences in the same sample as well. This specimen comes from a study of blood T cell repertoires in COVID-19. Study summary: COVID-19 samples from acute and convalescent phases originated in the United States, Italy and Spain.

Authors' methods: Reference gene primer amplification yielded estimated nucleated cell counts. Here immunoSEQ multiplex PCR was the method, and the copy in TCRdb shows in-frame clones only, minus some. Clone size and V and J calls were adopted from that table, with D and trimming inferred from the DNA. The repertoire holds fewer than 250,000 clones, with 80% to 90% as singletons. CDR1 MNHEY and CDR2 SVGAGI come from the germline V gene. Trimming pared 0 bases from V and 7 bases from J, leaving 13 bases between. The CDR3 totals 15 residues. Seattle researchers signed up patients amid active infection and tracked them longitudinally.

The sequence derives from a man in his fifties with COVID-19, enrolled during active disease. Sequencing was performed on peripheral blood. V and J are TRBV6-5 and TRBJ1-5; D is perhaps TRBD1 (5 bases). The CDR3: CASSYSARVDQPQHF. The CDR3, as DNA: TGTGCCAGCAGTTACTCGGCCAGGGTAGACCAGCCCCAGCATTTT.